This T cell receptor (beta chain) originates from a study of control samples from healthy donors and cancer patients. Repertoires were generated with immunoSEQ multiplex PCR, while TCRdb's copy carries only in-frame clones and drops some. The sample has 90,000 to 110,000 clones; roughly nine tenths are singletons. The CDR3 spans 14 residues. Between the trimmed V and J ends, which lost 7 bases and 0 bases, there was a span of 7 bases. Per the germline V gene, CDR1 is LNHDA and CDR2 is SQIVND (reference sequence). This sequence originates from a human donor in good health. The donor label of this sample is uncertain. This chain connects TRBV19 to TRBJ2-6; D gene unclear. Sequencing was carried out using blood. Written as DNA, the CDR3 is TGTGCCAGTAAAGTAAACTCTGGGGCCAACGTCCTGACTTTC. This gives the protein CASKVNSGANVLTF.